These 31 T cell receptor beta chains came from one sample sequenced in a study of naive and memory T cell subsets (dated by TCRdb to the late 2010s). The library was generated by UMI-ligation and nested PCR. TCRdb names Illumina MiSeq as the instrument used. To cover both TRBC1 and TRBC2, the beta constant-region primer consisted of an equimolar mix of two oligonucleotides. TCRdb trimmed the raw reads at Q25, called clones with MiXCR and kept productive beta chains. All rows with the same CDR3 protein become a single entry with the most common DNA and genes. This sample gives 130,000 to 150,000 distinct CDR3 sequences in total; 15% to 20% of them show up just once. About 0.15% of the sample is in the top ten clones. The sequenced sample consisted of naive CD4+ T cells from blood. The cell subset or site label of this sample denotes: naive T cells, CD45RA high CD27+. The origin of the receptors is a human donor in good health.

For the CDR3, the DNA is TGTGCCAGCAGCGTAGGCGGGGGAACCTACAATGAGCAGTTCTTC. It encodes CASSVGGGTYNEQFF. V gene TRBV9 combines with J gene TRBJ2-1; 7 bases map to TRBD2. Losses at the gene ends were 0 bases for V and 2 bases for J; bases not matched to a gene: 2. Germline loops: CDR1 SGDLS, CDR2 YYNGEE. The CDR3 totals 15 residues.

This clonotype was seen only a few times. This chain joins TRBV12-3 or TRBV12-4 and TRBJ2-1, with 10 bases lining up with TRBD2. The CDR3 has 14 residues. The ends lost 6 bases at V and 7 bases at J; junction bases unmatched: 6. The CDR3 region is CASRASGSRNEQFF. CDR3 coding DNA: TGTGCCAGCAGAGCTAGCGGGAGTAGGAATGAGCAGTTCTTC.

The chain is built from TRBV4-1 and TRBJ2-1; D unclear. V was cut by 1 base and J by 9 bases, with 10 bases left in between. CDR3 length: 13 amino acids. Germline V gene lookup returns CDR1 MGHRA and CDR2 YSYEKL. The CDR3 loop reads CASSQVFIGEQFF. DNA of the CDR3: TGCGCCAGCAGCCAAGTTTTCATCGGTGAGCAGTTCTTC.

This clonotype has more than one count but fewer than ten. V gene TRBV5-1 combines with J gene TRBJ1-1; 8 nucleotides line up with TRBD1. CDR3 length: 15 amino acids. Germline lookup yields CDR1 SGHRS and CDR2 YFSETQ. Germline trimming cut 0 bases from V and 3 bases from J; bases unmatched to any gene: 4. CDR3 protein: CASSLAAGQDTEAFF. The CDR3 DNA follows: TGCGCCAGCAGCTTGGCTGCGGGACAGGACACTGAAGCTTTCTTT.

The rearrangement links TRBV28 to TRBJ2-5; D is undetermined. This CDR3 comprises 14 residues. V gave up 6 bases and J gave up 2 bases, with 13 bases separating them. Germline V gene lookup returns CDR1 MDHEN and CDR2 SYDVKM. CDR3 sequence reads: CASSLVNLQETQYF. The CDR3 DNA reads TGTGCCAGCAGCCTAGTCAACTTACAAGAGACCCAGTACTTC.

Comment on this clonotype: A much larger clone lies a single base off, so this may be a read error. This chain connects TRBV5-6 to TRBJ2-6; D is perhaps TRBD1 or TRBD2 (5 bases each). Germline loops: CDR1 SGHDT, CDR2 YYEEEE. V was pared by 1 base and J by 8 bases, with 13 bases between. The CDR3 spans 15 residues. The CDR3 reads CASSLWGPGTNVLTF. CDR3 coding DNA: TGTGCCAGCAGCTTGTGGGGCCCCGGGACCAACGTCCTGACTTTC.

The chain joins TRBV15 to TRBJ2-5; D is perhaps TRBD1 or TRBD2 (5 bases each). CDR1 is LNHNV and CDR2 is YYDKDF in the germline V gene (reference sequence). Between the trimmed V and J ends, which lost 0 bases and 2 bases, there was a span of 10 bases. The CDR3 extends over 15 amino acids. DNA for the CDR3: TGTGCCACCAGCAGAGATCCGGGGCAGCAAGAGACCCAGTACTTC. Translating it yields CATSRDPGQQETQYF.

The chain carries TRBV7-2 and TRBJ2-1, with D hard to call. The CDR3 contains 13 residues. CDR1 and CDR2 from the germline V gene are SGHTA and FQGNSA. V was pared by 5 bases and J by 3 bases, with 8 bases between. The CDR3 sequence: CASSGYYYNEQFF. The DNA of the CDR3 is TGTGCCAGCAGCGGATACTACTACAATGAGCAGTTCTTC.

This chain connects TRBV5-1 to TRBJ2-3; D is ambiguous. V shed 7 bases and J shed 6 bases, with 15 bases lying between them. CDR1 SGHRS and CDR2 YFSETQ come from the germline V gene. CDR3 length equals 13 residues. CDR3 region: CASGLYRVDTQYF. CDR3 in DNA: TGCGCCAGCGGCCTTTACCGGGTTGATACGCAGTATTTT.

This clonotype was recorded a few times. The V gene is TRBV29-1, the J gene TRBJ2-3; TRBD2 matches at 9 bases. J gave up 0 bases and V 4 bases, and 5 bases lay outside the gene matches. Germline values: CDR1 SQVTM, CDR2 ANQGSEA. The CDR3 has 15 residues. The CDR3 region is CSVGLAASSTDTQYF. In nucleotides, the CDR3 is TGCAGCGTTGGACTAGCGGCCTCTAGCACAGATACGCAGTATTTT.

There are a few counts of this clonotype. The V and J genes are TRBV5-1 and TRBJ2-7; TRBD1 matches at 11 bases. The CDR3 sequence is 19 residues long. Germline loops: CDR1 SGHRS, CDR2 YFSETQ. J was trimmed by 6 bases and V by 2 bases; bases with no gene match: 19. The DNA of the CDR3 is TGCGCCAGCAGCTTAACCGGGACAGGGGGACTCAGAAGGTTGGGCGAGCAGTACTTC. It translates to CASSLTGTGGLRRLGEQYF.

This clonotype was found a few times. The rearrangement links TRBV20-1 to TRBJ1-1; TRBD1 might be the D (6 bases). Germline V gene lookup returns CDR1 DFQATT and CDR2 SNEGSKA (reference sequence). V gave up 4 bases and J gave up 8 bases, with 11 bases separating them. The CDR3 totals 11 residues. The CDR3 DNA is TGCAGTGCTACCCAGGACAGCGAAGCTTTCTTT. It yields the protein CSATQDSEAFF.

V and J are TRBV4-1 and TRBJ2-3; 8 nucleotides match TRBD2. The CDR3 has 16 amino acids. The trim removed 5 bases at V and 0 bases at J, leaving 7 bases unmatched. CDR1 is MGHRA, CDR2 YSYEKL, per germline. CDR3 bases: TGCGCCAGCAGCTACAGCGGGAGCTGGAGCACAGATACGCAGTATTTT. It translates to CASSYSGSWSTDTQYF.

This clonotype was observed a few times. The chain uses TRBV5-4 and TRBJ2-7; 12 bases agree with TRBD1. CDR3 length equals 15 residues. The junction had 3 bases not matched to a gene; V was cut back by 0 bases and J by 5 bases. In germline, CDR1 is SGHNT, CDR2 YYREEE (reference sequence). CDR3 sequence: CASSLGDRGPDEQYF. For the CDR3, the DNA is TGTGCCAGCAGCTTGGGGGACAGGGGGCCGGACGAGCAGTACTTC.

This chain links TRBV5-6 with TRBJ2-7; tentative D call: TRBD2 (5 bases). The CDR3 consists of 14 residues. The V end lost 0 bases, the J end lost 5 bases, and 12 bases lay between the germline ends. Germline loops: CDR1 SGHDT, CDR2 YYEEEE. CDR3 bases: TGTGCCAGCAGCTTGGGCACTAGTAACCACGAGCAGTACTTC. Amino acids: CASSLGTSNHEQYF.

CDR3 residues: CARAIPAFF. In nucleotides, the CDR3 is TGTGCCCGAGCAATCCCAGCTTTCTTT. The rearrangement uses TRBV2 and TRBJ1-1; unclear D gene. The CDR3 consists of 9 residues. Germline CDR1 is SNHLY and CDR2 is FYNNEI. The V gene lost 11 bases and the J gene lost 10 bases, with 11 bases spanning the gap.

This clonotype was seen only a few times. The chain joins TRBV28 to TRBJ2-7; D may correspond to TRBD1 or TRBD2 (5 bases each). Trimming removed 5 bases from V and 2 bases from J, with 13 bases in between. The CDR3 runs 14 residues. Looked up from germline, CDR1 is MDHEN and CDR2 is SYDVKM. CDR3 DNA: TGTGCCAGCAGTGCCGGGACGGTAACCTACGAGCAGTACTTC. Protein product: CASSAGTVTYEQYF.

This chain uses TRBV4-1 with TRBJ2-5, with D possibly called TRBD1 or TRBD2 (5 bases each). Germline lookup yields CDR1 MGHRA and CDR2 YSYEKL. The CDR3 sequence is 15 residues long. V was pared by 6 bases and J by 3 bases, with 17 bases between. The CDR3 sequence: CASRGVGGRKETQYF. Written as DNA, the CDR3 is TGCGCCAGCAGGGGGGTCGGCGGGCGCAAAGAGACCCAGTACTTC.

CDR3 protein: CASSPGLVEAFF. CDR3 DNA: TGTGCCAGCAGTCCCGGGCTGGTAGAAGCTTTCTTT. The chain uses TRBV6-6 and TRBJ1-1; the D is unclear. V was pared by 5 bases and J by 8 bases, with 12 bases between. Germline CDR1 reads MNHNY; CDR2 reads SVGAGI (reference sequence). CDR3 size: 12 residues.

The chain uses TRBV6-2 or TRBV6-3 and TRBJ2-1; 13 positions match TRBD2. Germline CDR1 is MNHEY and CDR2 is SVGEGT. The CDR3 contains 19 residues. The ends lost 4 bases at V and 1 base at J; junction bases unmatched: 10. The DNA for the CDR3 is TGTGCCAGCAGTTCTGAGGGGACTAGCGGGATAAGGTCCTACAATGAGCAGTTCTTC. The encoded protein is CASSSEGTSGIRSYNEQFF.

The V and J genes are TRBV19 and TRBJ2-1, with 9 bases aligning to TRBD1. Losses at the gene ends were 3 bases for V and 2 bases for J; bases not matched to a gene: 8. CDR1 LNHDA and CDR2 SQIVND come from the germline V gene (reference sequence). This CDR3 contains 17 residues. The CDR3 DNA is TGTGCCAGTAGTATTGGGGGGGACAGGGTCCCCTACAATGAGCAGTTCTTC. It specifies CASSIGGDRVPYNEQFF.

This clonotype was counted only a few times. The gene calls are TRBV29-1 and TRBJ2-5, with 9 bases fitting TRBD2. Germline assignment: CDR1 SQVTM and CDR2 ANQGSEA. After removal of 4 bases from V and 1 base from J, the junction contained 7 bases not matched to a gene. This CDR3 spans 15 amino acids. CDR3 amino acids: CSVGRAGGTQETQYF. CDR3 nucleotide sequence: TGCAGCGTTGGTCGAGCGGGGGGCACCCAAGAGACCCAGTACTTC.

This clonotype was recorded only once. The V gene is TRBV7-2, the J gene TRBJ1-5; perhaps TRBD1 as D (5 bases). The length of the CDR3 is 15 residues. Trimming cost V 5 bases and J 3 bases, with 14 bases left between them. The V gene's germline CDR1 is SGHTA and CDR2 FQGNSA. Written as DNA, the CDR3 is TGTGCCAGCAGCCTAGGGACGGGCCTCAATCAGCCCCAGCATTTT. Its protein product is CASSLGTGLNQPQHF.

The chain recombines TRBV6-6 with TRBJ1-2; TRBD1 is a possible D gene (5 bases). Trimming removed 6 bases at V and 3 bases at J, with 14 bases between. Germline CDR1 is MNHNY and CDR2 is SVGAGI (reference sequence). This CDR3 contains 14 residues. CDR3 sequence: CASRAPGRDYGYTF. For the CDR3, the DNA is TGTGCCAGCAGGGCTCCGGGACGGGACTATGGCTACACCTTC.

The rearrangement uses TRBV7-9 and TRBJ2-7; possibly TRBD2 for D (6 bases). Trimming removed 1 base at V and 0 bases at J, with 13 bases between. CDR1 is SEHNR, CDR2 FQNEAQ, per germline (reference sequence). CDR3 size: 16 residues. DNA of the CDR3: TGTGCCAGCAGCTTAGTCGGGGGTCCCAGCTCCTACGAGCAGTACTTC. Protein: CASSLVGGPSSYEQYF.

In this sample, this clonotype turned up a few times. The rearrangement uses TRBV18 and TRBJ2-3; D uncertain. Germline V CDR1 and CDR2: KGHSH, LQKENI. The CDR3 has 13 residues. The ends were cut back, 3 bases at V and 5 bases at J, with 9 bases in the middle. In DNA, the CDR3 is TGTGCCAGCTCACCGGGAACCCAAGATACGCAGTATTTT. Translation gives CASSPGTQDTQYF.

This clonotype has a handful of counts. J is TRBJ1-1 and V is TRBV7-2; the match to TRBD1 covers 9 bases. CDR1 and CDR2 (germline): SGHTA, FQGNSA. Unmatched junction bases numbered 6, after V lost 2 bases and J lost 5 bases. This CDR3 comprises 15 residues. As DNA, the CDR3 is TGTGCCAGCAGCTTATCGGACAGGGGAGGGACTGAAGCTTTCTTT. Amino acid sequence: CASSLSDRGGTEAFF.

The chain links TRBV5-1 to TRBJ2-3; D is unresolved. V was shortened by 4 bases and J by 1 base, with 13 bases between the two germline ends. CDR1 SGHRS and CDR2 YFSETQ come from the germline V gene. CDR3 length: 15 amino acids. This CDR3 is CASSINTDGTDTQYF. The CDR3, as DNA: TGCGCCAGCAGCATCAACACGGACGGCACAGATACGCAGTATTTT.

This chain joins TRBV9 and TRBJ2-5; tentatively, D is TRBD1 (5 bases). The CDR3 totals 13 residues. The V and J ends lost 7 bases and 0 bases respectively, with 10 bases between them. Germline values: CDR1 SGDLS, CDR2 YYNGEE. The CDR3 loop is CASSRGHQETQYF. The CDR3 DNA is TGTGCCAGCTCAAGGGGCCACCAAGAGACCCAGTACTTC. Based on the CDR3 plus reference TRBV9 and TRBJ2-5, the full variable domain is DSGVTQTPKHLITATGQRVTLRCSPRSGDLSVYWYQQSLDQGLQFLIQYYNGEERAKGNILERFSAQQFPDLHSELNLSSLELGDSALYFCASSRGHQETQYFGPGTRLLVL.

The chain is built from TRBV20-1 and TRBJ2-1; TRBD2 matches at 13 bases. The J segment lost 5 bases and the V segment lost 3 bases, leaving 16 bases of the junction unmatched. The CDR3 runs 19 residues. From germline, CDR1 is DFQATT and CDR2 SNEGSKA (reference sequence). The CDR3 reads CSARKGGTSGEGAHNEQFF. CDR3 coding DNA: TGCAGTGCTAGGAAGGGGGGGACTAGCGGGGAGGGTGCACACAATGAGCAGTTCTTC.

This chain connects TRBV10-3 to TRBJ2-7, with D possibly matching TRBD1 (6 bases). V lost 8 bases to trimming and J lost 1 base, with 21 bases between them. The CDR3 has 16 amino acids. CDR1 ENHRY and CDR2 SYGVKD come from the germline V gene. CDR3 protein: CAIGSGVTAKSYEQYF. Written as DNA, the CDR3 is TGTGCCATCGGATCAGGGGTAACGGCGAAGTCCTACGAGCAGTACTTC.